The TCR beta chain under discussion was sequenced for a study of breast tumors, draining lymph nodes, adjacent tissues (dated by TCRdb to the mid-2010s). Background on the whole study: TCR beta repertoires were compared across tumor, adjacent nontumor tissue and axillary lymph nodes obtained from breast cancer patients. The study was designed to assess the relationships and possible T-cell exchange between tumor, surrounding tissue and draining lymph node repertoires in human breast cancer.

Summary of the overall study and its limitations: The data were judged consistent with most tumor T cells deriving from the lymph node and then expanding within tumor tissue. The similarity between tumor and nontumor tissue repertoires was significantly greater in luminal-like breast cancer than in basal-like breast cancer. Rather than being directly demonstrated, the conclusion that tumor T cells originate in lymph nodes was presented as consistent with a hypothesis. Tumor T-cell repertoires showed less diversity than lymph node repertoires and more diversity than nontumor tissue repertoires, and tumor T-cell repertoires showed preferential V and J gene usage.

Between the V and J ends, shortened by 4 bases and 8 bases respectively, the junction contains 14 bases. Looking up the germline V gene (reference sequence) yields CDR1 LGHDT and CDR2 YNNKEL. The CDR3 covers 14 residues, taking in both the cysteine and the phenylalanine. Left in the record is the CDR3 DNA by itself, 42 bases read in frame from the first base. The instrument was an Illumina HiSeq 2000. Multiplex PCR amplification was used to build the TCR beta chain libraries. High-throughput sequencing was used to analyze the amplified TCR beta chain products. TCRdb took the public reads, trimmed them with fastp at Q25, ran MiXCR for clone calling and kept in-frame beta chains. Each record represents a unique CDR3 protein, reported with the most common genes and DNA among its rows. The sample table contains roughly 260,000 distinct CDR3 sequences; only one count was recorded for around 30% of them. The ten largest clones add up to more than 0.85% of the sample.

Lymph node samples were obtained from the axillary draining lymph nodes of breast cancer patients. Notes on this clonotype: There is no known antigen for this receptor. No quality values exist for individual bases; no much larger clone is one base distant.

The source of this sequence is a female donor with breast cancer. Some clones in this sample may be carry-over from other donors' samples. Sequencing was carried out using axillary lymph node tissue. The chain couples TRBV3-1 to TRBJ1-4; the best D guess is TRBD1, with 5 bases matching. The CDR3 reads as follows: CASSPGTLREKLFF. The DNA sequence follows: TGTGCCAGCAGCCCCGGGACCCTGCGGGAAAAACTGTTTTTT.